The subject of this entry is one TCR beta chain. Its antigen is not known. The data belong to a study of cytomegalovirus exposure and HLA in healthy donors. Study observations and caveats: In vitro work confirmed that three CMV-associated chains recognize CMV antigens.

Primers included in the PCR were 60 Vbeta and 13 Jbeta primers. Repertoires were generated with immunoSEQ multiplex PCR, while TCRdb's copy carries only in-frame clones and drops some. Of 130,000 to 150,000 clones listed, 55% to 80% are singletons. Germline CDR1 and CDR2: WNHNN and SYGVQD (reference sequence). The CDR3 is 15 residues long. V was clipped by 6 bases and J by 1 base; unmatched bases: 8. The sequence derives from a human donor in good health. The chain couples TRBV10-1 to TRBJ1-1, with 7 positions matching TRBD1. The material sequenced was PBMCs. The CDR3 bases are TGCGCCAGCAGCCCCGGGACAGCGGAGAACACTGAAGCTTTCTTT. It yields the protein CASSPGTAENTEAFF.